This TCR beta chain is from a study of blood T cells in healthy people across ages. The study, taken as a whole, reports: TCR beta diversity correlated strongly with naive T cell percentage. The donors' CMV status was not determined, possibly confounding changes in expanded clonotypes. Comparison with aged donors showed that long-lived donors had more naive CD4+ cells and higher diversity.

For the second PCR, which ran for about 7 to 12 cycles, a sample-barcoded 5' primer and a J-beta primer mix were used. At least 3 million CDR3-containing paired-end reads were obtained per sample. Using its own MiXCR run on the 5' RACE reads, TCRdb lists one record per CDR3 protein. The sample has 630,000 or so distinct CDR3 sequences, approximately 31% seen once. V was cut by 2 bases and J by 6 bases, with 9 bases left in between. The CDR3 is made up of 13 amino acids. CDR1 SGHRS and CDR2 YFSETQ come from the germline V gene. Turning to this clonotype: The antigen is unknown. Here the CDR3 omits its conserved ending phenylalanine or tryptophan, so a read error is the likely source.

This TCR was recovered from a woman of 80 years or more in good health. The sequenced sample was blood. The V and J genes are TRBV5-1 and TRBJ2-4; D is possibly TRBD2 (6 bases). The chain's CDR3 is CASSLEGLNIQYC. The CDR3 nucleotides read TGCGCCAGCAGCTTAGAGGGACTAAACATTCAGTACTGC.